These 3 T cell receptor beta chains came from one sample sequenced in a study of cytomegalovirus exposure and HLA in healthy donors. The PCR was carried out with 60 Vbeta primers and 13 Jbeta primers. Sequencing used immunoSEQ multiplex PCR; TCRdb keeps in-frame clones, though not all of them. The table lists some 120,000 clones, 80% of them singletons. The sequencing input was PBMCs. These TCRs come from a man aged 25 to 40 in good health and CMV-seronegative.

Notes on this clone: One end of the junction varies from germline; a read error may be responsible. The CDR3: CSSSLSDARTEAFF. For the CDR3, the DNA is TGTTCCAGCAGCTTAAGTGACGCGAGGACTGAAGCTTTCTTT. The chain employs TRBV7-9 and TRBJ1-1; no clear D. The V gene's germline CDR1 is SEHNR and CDR2 FQNEAQ (reference sequence). This CDR3 is 14 amino acids long.

The V gene is TRBV30, the J gene TRBJ1-2; the match to TRBD1 covers 7 bases. Germline CDR1 and CDR2: GTSNPN and SVGIG (reference sequence). The CDR3 runs 14 residues. V shed 2 bases and J 11 bases; nucleotides not matched to a gene: 14. The CDR3 nucleotides are TGTGCCTGGAGTCAGACAGGGTCTGGTAGCGGATACACCTTC. It is translated as CAWSQTGSGSGYTF.

The rearrangement links TRBV10-1 to TRBJ2-7, with 7 nucleotides matching TRBD1. V trimming: 0 bases; J trimming: 3 bases; junction bases outside the gene matches: 5. This CDR3 spans 15 amino acids. Germline V gene data show CDR1 as WNHNN and CDR2 as SYGVQD (reference sequence). The DNA of the CDR3 is TGCGCCAGCAGTGAGTCTCGGACAGGACTCTACGAGCAGTACTTC. This gives the protein CASSESRTGLYEQYF.